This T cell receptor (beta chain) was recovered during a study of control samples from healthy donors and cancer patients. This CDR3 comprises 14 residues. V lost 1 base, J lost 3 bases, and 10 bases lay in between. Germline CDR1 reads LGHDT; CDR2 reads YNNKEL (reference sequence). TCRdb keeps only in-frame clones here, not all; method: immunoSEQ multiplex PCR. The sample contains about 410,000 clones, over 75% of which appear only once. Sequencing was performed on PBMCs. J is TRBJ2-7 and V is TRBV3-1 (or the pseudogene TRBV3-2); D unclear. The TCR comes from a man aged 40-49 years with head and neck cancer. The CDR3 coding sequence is TGTGCCAGCAGCCAAGGTTTGTCCGTCTACGAGCAGTACTTC. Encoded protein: CASSQGLSVYEQYF.